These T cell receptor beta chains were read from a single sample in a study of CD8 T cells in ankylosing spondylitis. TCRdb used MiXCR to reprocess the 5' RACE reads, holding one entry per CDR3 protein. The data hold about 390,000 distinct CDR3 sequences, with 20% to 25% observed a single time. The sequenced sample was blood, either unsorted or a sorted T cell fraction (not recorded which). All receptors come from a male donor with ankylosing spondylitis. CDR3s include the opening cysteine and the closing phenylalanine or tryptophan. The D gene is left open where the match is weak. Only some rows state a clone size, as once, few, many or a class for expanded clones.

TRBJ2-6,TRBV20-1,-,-,CSAEPILGSNVLTF,TGCAGTGCCGAACCAATTCTGGGGTCCAACGTCCTGACTTTC
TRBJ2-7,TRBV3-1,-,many,CASSQVPGRQAEQYF,TGTGCCAGCAGCCAAGTCCCCGGGAGACAGGCCGAGCAGTACTTC
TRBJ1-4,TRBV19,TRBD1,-,CASSTDRDGEKLFF,TGTGCCAGTAGTACCGACAGGGACGGCGAAAAACTGTTTTTT
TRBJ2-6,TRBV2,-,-,CASRNQHPGGANVLTF,TGTGCCAGCAGGAACCAACACCCTGGAGGGGCCAACGTCCTGACTTTC
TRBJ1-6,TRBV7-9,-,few,CASSLVLTGSSPLHF,TGTGCCAGCAGCCTGGTCCTTACAGGTAGCTCACCCCTCCACTTT
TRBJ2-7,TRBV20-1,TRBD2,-,CSARDTFRAGEGRYEQYF,TGCAGTGCTAGAGATACCTTCAGGGCGGGAGAAGGTAGATACGAGCAGTACTTC
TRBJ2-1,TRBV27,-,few,CASSLSLDFLSYNEQFF,TGTGCCAGCAGTTTATCGTTGGACTTCTTGTCTTACAATGAGCAGTTCTTC
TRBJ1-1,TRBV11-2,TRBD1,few,CASSLGTGNPTEAFF,TGTGCCAGCAGCTTAGGGACAGGGAATCCCACTGAAGCTTTCTTT
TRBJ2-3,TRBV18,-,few,CASSPGAFPSTDTQYF,TGTGCCAGCTCACCCGGGGCATTTCCTAGCACAGATACGCAGTATTTT
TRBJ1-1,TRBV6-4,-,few,CASRREDTANTEAFF,TGTGCCAGCCGAAGAGAGGACACTGCGAACACTGAAGCTTTCTTT
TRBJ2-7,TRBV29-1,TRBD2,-,CSVEPTGGAYEQYF,TGCAGCGTTGAGCCCACCGGGGGGGCCTACGAGCAGTACTTC
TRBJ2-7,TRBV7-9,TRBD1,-,CASSSRDSLGEQYF,TGTGCCAGCAGCTCCCGGGACAGCCTCGGTGAGCAGTACTTC
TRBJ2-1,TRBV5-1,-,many,CASRNPGLSYNEQFF,TGCGCCAGCAGAAACCCGGGACTCTCTTACAATGAGCAGTTCTTC
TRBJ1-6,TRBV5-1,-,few,CASSLGGAPWNSPLHF,TGCGCCAGCAGCTTGGGGGGGGCCCCTTGGAATTCACCCCTCCACTTT
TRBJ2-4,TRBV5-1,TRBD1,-,CASSPAGDSLAKNIQYF,TGCGCCAGCAGCCCGGCCGGGGACAGTTTAGCCAAAAACATTCAGTACTTC
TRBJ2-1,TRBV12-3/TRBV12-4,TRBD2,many,CASSSYTSGKDEQFF,TGTGCCAGCAGTTCCTACACTAGCGGGAAGGATGAGCAGTTCTTC
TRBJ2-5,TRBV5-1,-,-,CASSYASNQETQYF,TGCGCCAGCAGCTATGCCAGCAACCAAGAGACCCAGTACTTC
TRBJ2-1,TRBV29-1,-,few,CSVDGLADYYPYNEQFF,TGCAGCGTTGATGGTCTAGCCGATTATTACCCCTACAATGAGCAGTTCTTC
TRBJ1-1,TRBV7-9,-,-,CASSPGPHWGLNTEAFF,TGTGCCAGCAGCCCCGGACCCCACTGGGGTCTGAACACTGAAGCTTTCTTT
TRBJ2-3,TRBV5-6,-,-,CASTTRRWADTQYF,TGTGCCAGTACGACCCGGAGATGGGCAGATACGCAGTATTTT
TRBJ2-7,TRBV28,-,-,CASRRGGIQTYEQYF,TGTGCCAGCAGGAGGGGGGGCATACAGACCTACGAGCAGTACTTC
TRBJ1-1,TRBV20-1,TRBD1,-,CSAKQGYTEAFF,TGCAGTGCGAAACAGGGGTACACTGAAGCTTTCTTT
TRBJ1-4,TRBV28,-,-,CASRLSPNEKLFF,TGTGCCAGCCGCTTGAGTCCTAATGAAAAACTGTTTTTT
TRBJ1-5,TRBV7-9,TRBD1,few,CASSLGVTGTENQPQHF,TGTGCCAGCAGCCTAGGGGTAACCGGGACAGAAAATCAGCCCCAGCATTTT
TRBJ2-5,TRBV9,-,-,CASSVGGSGGMGYQETQYF,TGTGCCAGCAGCGTAGGGGGTAGCGGAGGGATGGGGTACCAAGAGACCCAGTACTTC
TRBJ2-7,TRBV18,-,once,CASSPRPPIPQYF,TGTGCCAGCTCACCACGGCCACCCATACCCCAGTACTTC
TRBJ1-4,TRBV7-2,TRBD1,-,CASKTGRGGEKLFF,TGTGCCAGCAAGACAGGGCGGGGGGGTGAAAAACTGTTTTTT
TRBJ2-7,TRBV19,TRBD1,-,CASSRDREVGEQYF,TGTGCCAGTAGTAGGGACAGGGAGGTAGGCGAGCAGTACTTC
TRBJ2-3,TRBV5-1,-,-,CASSFSGGGDTQYF,TGCGCCAGCAGCTTTTCAGGGGGAGGGGATACGCAGTATTTT
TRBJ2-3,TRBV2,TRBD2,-,CASSPLAGTTDTQYF,TGTGCCAGCAGCCCCCTAGCGGGGACCACAGATACGCAGTATTTT
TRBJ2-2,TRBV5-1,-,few,CASSLLREAVGNTGELFF,TGCGCCAGCAGCCTCCTCCGTGAAGCGGTAGGGAACACCGGGGAGCTGTTTTTT
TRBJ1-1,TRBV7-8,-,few,CASSFSRGAEAFF,TGTGCCAGCAGCTTCTCTAGGGGGGCGGAAGCTTTCTTT